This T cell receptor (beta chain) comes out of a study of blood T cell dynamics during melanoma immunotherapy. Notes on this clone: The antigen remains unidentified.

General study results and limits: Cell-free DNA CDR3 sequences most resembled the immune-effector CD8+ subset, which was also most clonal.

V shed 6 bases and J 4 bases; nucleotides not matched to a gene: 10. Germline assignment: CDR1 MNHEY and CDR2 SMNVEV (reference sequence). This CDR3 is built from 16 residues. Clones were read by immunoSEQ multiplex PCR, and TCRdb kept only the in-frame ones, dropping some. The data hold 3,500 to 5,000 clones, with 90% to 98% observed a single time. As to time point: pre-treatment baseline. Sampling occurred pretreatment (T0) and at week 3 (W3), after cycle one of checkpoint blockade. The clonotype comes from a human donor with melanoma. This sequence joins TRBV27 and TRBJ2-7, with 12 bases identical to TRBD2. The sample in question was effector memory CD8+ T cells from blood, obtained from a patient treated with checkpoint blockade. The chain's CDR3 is CASSRLLAGGPYEQYF. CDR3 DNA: TGTGCCAGCAGCCGACTTCTAGCGGGAGGGCCGTACGAGCAGTACTTC.